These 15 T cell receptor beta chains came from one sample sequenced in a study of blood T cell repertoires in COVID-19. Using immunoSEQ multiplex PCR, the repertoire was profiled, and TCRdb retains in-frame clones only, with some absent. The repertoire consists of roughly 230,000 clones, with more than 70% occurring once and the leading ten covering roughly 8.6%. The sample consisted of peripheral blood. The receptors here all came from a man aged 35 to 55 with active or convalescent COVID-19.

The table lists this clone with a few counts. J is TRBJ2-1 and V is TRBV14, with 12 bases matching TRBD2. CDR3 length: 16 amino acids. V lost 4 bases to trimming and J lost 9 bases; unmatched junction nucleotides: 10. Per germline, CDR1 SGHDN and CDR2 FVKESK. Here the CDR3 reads CASSRETSGSLGEQFF. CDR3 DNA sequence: TGTGCCAGCAGCCGGGAGACTAGCGGGAGTCTCGGTGAGCAGTTCTTC.

The CDR3 DNA sequence: TGTGCCAGCAGGATACTAGCGGGATCCTCCTACGAGCAGTACTTC. Its translation is CASRILAGSSYEQYF. This rearrangement joins TRBV6-5 to TRBJ2-7; TRBD2 agrees at 10 bases. The length of the CDR3 is 15 residues. CDR1 is MNHEY, CDR2 SVGAGI, per germline. Trimming removed 6 bases from V and 0 bases from J; junction bases left unmatched: 5.

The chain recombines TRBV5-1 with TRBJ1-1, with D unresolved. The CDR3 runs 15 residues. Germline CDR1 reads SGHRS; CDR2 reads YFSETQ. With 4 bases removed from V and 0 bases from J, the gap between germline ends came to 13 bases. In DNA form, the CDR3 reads TGCGCCAGCAGCCCGGCGGTCACCATGAACACTGAAGCTTTCTTT. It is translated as CASSPAVTMNTEAFF.

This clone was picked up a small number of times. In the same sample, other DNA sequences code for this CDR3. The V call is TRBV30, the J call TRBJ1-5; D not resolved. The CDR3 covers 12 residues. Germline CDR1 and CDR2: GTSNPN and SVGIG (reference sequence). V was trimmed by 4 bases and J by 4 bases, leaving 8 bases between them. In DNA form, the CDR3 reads TGTGCCTGGACAGAGGGAAATCAGCCCCAGCATTTT. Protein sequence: CAWTEGNQPQHF.

The CDR3 protein is CSVTGSREQYF. CDR3 sequence (DNA): TGCAGCGTTACAGGGTCTAGGGAGCAGTACTTC. V usage is TRBV29-1 and J usage is TRBJ2-7, with a possible D match to TRBD1 (6 bases). Deletions cut 5 bases from V and 7 bases from J, with 12 bases between. CDR3 size: 11 residues. The germline gives CDR1 SQVTM, CDR2 ANQGSEA.

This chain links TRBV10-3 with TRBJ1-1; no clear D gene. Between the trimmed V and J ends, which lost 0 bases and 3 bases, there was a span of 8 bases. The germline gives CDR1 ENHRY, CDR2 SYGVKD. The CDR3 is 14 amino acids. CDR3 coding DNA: TGTGCCATCAGTGAGTCGACCGGGTACACTGAAGCTTTCTTT. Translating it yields CAISESTGYTEAFF.

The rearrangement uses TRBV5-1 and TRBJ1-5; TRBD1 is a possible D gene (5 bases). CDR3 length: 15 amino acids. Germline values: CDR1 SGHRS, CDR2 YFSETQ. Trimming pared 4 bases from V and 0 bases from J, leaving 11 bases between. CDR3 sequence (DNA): TGCGCCAGCAGCCCTGGGGCCCTTAGCAATCAGCCCCAGCATTTT. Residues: CASSPGALSNQPQHF.

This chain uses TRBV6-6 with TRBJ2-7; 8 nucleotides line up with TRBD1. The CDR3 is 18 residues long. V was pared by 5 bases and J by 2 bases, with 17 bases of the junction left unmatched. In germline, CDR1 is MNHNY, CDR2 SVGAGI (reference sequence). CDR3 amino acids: CASSPARDRRGLPYEQYF. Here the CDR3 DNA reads TGTGCCAGCAGTCCCGCCCGGGACAGGCGAGGACTCCCCTACGAGCAGTACTTC.

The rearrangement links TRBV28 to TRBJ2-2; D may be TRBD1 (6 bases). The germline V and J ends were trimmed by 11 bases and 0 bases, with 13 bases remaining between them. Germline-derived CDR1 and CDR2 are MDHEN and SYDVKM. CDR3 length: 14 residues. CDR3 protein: CAALGGANTGELFF. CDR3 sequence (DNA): TGTGCCGCTTTAGGGGGAGCGAACACCGGGGAGCTGTTTTTT.

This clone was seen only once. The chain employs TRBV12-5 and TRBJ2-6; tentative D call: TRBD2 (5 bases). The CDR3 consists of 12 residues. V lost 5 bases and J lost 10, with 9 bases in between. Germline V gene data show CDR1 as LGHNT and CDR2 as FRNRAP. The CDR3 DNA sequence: TGTGCTAGTGGTCTTGGACTGAACGTCCTGACTTTC. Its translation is CASGLGLNVLTF.

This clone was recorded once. For the CDR3, the DNA is TGTGCCAGTAGTATGCGGCTAGCGGGAGACACCGGGGAGCTGTTTTTT. Encoded protein: CASSMRLAGDTGELFF. V gene TRBV19 combines with J gene TRBJ2-2, with TRBD2 matching over 10 bases. Unmatched junction bases numbered 4, after V lost 3 bases and J lost 3 bases. Germline assignment: CDR1 LNHDA and CDR2 SQIVND (reference sequence). The CDR3 sequence is 16 residues long.

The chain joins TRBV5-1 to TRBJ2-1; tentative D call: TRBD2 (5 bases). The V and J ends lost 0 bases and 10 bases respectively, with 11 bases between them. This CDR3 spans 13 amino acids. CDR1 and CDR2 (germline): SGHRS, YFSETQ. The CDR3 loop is CASSLAPSSEQFF. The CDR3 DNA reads TGCGCCAGCAGCTTGGCCCCTAGCTCGGAGCAGTTCTTC. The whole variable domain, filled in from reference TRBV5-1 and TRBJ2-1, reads KAGVTQTPRYLIKTRGQQVTLSCSPISGHRSVSWYQQTPGQGLQFLFEYFSETQRNKGNFPGRFSGRQFSNSRSEMNVSTLELGDSALYLCASSLAPSSEQFFGPGTRLTVL.

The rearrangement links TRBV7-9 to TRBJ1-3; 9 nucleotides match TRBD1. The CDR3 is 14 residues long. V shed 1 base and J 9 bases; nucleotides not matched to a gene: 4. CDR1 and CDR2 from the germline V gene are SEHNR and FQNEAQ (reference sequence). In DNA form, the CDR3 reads TGTGCCAGCAGCTTAGATGGGACAGGGAGCACCATATATTTT. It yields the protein CASSLDGTGSTIYF.

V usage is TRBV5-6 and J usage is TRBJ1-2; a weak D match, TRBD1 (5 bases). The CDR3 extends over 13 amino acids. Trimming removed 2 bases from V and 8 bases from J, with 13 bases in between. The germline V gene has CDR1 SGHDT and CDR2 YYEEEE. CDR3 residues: CASSLDPGQGYTF. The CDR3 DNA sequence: TGTGCCAGCAGCTTAGACCCAGGGCAGGGCTACACCTTC.

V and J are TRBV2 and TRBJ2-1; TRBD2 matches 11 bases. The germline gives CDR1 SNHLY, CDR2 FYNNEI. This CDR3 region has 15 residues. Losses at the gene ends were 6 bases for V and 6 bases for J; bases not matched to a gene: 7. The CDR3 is CASRGTSGLGNEQFF. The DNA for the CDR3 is TGTGCCAGCAGGGGGACTAGCGGTCTGGGCAATGAGCAGTTCTTC.